This T cell receptor (beta chain) originates from a study of regulatory T cells in long-lasting Graves disease. This clonotype has a handful of counts. This sample's time point: newly diagnosed GD, antithyroid drugs for less than 3 months. PBMCs were the source of the RNA used for TCR sequencing. The CDR3 is 16 residues long. In germline, CDR1 is DFQATT, CDR2 SNEGSKA (reference sequence). V lost 0 bases to trimming and J lost 4 bases, with 17 bases between them. The authors built TCR beta libraries using iRepertoire HTBI primers and Arm-PCR of CDR3 regions. TCRdb passed the multiplex PCR reads through MiXCR, listing each CDR3 protein once. The table records some 600,000 distinct CDR3 sequences, about 16% of them present only once. The data were also submitted as part of a second study, on T cells in Graves' hyperthyroidism and ophthalmopathy. That study reports: Blood also carried most thyroid clonotypes expanded above 0.001.

The material was peripheral blood mononuclear cells (PBMCs), obtained at new diagnosis, from a patient treated with antithyroid drugs. The sequence was collected from a young man with Graves disease. The chain recombines TRBV20-1 with TRBJ2-3, with D possibly matching TRBD2 (6 bases). The CDR3 spells CSARDPLARVADTQYF. The DNA for the CDR3 is TGCAGTGCTAGAGACCCCCTAGCGAGGGTGGCAGATACGCAGTATTTT.